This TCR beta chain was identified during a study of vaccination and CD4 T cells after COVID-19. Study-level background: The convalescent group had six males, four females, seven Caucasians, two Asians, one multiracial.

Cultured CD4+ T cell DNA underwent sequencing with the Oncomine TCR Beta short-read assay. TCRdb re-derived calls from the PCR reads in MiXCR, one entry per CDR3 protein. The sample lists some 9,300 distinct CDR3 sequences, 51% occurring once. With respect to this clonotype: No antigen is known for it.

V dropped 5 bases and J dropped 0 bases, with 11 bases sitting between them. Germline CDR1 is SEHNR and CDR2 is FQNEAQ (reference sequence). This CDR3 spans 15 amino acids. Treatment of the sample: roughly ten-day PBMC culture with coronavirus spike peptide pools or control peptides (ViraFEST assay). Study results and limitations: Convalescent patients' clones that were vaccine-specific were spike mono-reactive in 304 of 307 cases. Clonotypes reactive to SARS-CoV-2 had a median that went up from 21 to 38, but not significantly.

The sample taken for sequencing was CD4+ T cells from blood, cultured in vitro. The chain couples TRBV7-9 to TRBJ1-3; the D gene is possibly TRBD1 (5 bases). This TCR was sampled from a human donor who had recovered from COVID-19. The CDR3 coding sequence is TGTGCCAGCAGCCGGGACCGAGTCTCTGGAAACACCATATATTTT. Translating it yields CASSRDRVSGNTIYF.